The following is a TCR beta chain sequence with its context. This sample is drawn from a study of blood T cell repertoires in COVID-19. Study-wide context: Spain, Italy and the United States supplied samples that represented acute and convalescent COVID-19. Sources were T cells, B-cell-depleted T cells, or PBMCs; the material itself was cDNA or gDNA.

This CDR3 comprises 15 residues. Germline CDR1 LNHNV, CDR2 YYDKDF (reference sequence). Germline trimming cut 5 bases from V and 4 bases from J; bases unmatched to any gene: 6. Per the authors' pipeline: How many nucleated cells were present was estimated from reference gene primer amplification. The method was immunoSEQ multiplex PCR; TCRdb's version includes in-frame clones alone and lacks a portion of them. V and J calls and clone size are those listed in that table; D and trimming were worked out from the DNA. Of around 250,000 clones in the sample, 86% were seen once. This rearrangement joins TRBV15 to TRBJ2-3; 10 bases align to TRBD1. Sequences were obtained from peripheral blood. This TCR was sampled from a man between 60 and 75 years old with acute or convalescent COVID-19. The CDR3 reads CATSGQTGGPDTQYF. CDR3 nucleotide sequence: TGTGCCACCAGCGGGCAGACAGGGGGCCCAGATACGCAGTATTTT.